This passage covers 24 T cell receptor beta chains from one sample sequenced in a study of CD8+ T cells in alopecia areata (dated by TCRdb to the late 2010s). Library preparation used the immunoSEQ multiplex PCR assay. To provide template for TCR sequencing, every sample had RNA extracted and reverse transcribed into cDNA. TCRdb stores this immuneACCESS table with in-frame sequences only. Part of the clones is absent; in the studies checked, under half of the shortfall reflects unresolved V genes, and no reason is known for the rest. The sample contains about 97,000 clones, less than 50% of them found a single time. Of the sample, approximately 1.5% falls within the top ten clones. The sequencing input was CD4+ T cells sorted from blood. Receptors were obtained from a human donor with alopecia areata.

The V call is TRBV30, the J call TRBJ2-3; D uncertain. The V gene's germline CDR1 is GTSNPN and CDR2 SVGIG (reference sequence). The V end was cut by 2 bases, the J end by 8 bases, with 8 bases between. CDR3 length: 11 residues. The CDR3 nucleotides are TGTGCCTGGAGTTTACGAGGTACGCAGTATTTT. Its protein product is CAWSLRGTQYF.

This clone has just a few counts. The chain links TRBV29-1 to TRBJ2-1, with D perhaps TRBD1 or TRBD2 (5 bases each). The germline V and J ends were trimmed by 6 bases and 7 bases, with 19 bases remaining between them. Germline V gives CDR1 SQVTM, CDR2 ANQGSEA. There are 14 residues in the CDR3. CDR3 residues: CSVRARLAGNEQFF. The DNA for the CDR3 is TGCAGCGTCAGGGCGAGGCTAGCAGGGAATGAGCAGTTCTTC.

The chain uses TRBV7-9 and TRBJ2-5; TRBD2 might be the D (6 bases). CDR3 length equals 15 residues. V was shortened by 0 bases and J by 11 bases, with 19 bases between the two germline ends. The germline CDR1 and CDR2 sequences are SEHNR and FQNEAQ (reference sequence). The CDR3 DNA follows: TGTGCCAGCAGCTTAGCGTCGTCAGATCTACGGGAGCAGTACTTC. This gives the protein CASSLASSDLREQYF.

V is TRBV7-9 and J is TRBJ2-1; TRBD2 aligns across 7 bases. V shed 5 bases and J 9 bases; nucleotides not matched to a gene: 10. The CDR3 runs to 14 residues. Germline CDR1 and CDR2: SEHNR and FQNEAQ (reference sequence). The CDR3 is CASSPGTTRGEQFF. CDR3 in DNA: TGTGCCAGCAGCCCCGGGACTACGAGGGGTGAGCAGTTCTTC.

The rearrangement links TRBV4-1 to TRBJ2-1, with TRBD2 matching over 12 bases. CDR1 and CDR2 (germline): MGHRA, YSYEKL. This CDR3 is built from 14 residues. V was pared by 7 bases and J by 10 bases, with 8 bases of the junction left unmatched. CDR3 nucleotides: TGCGCCAGCACTACTAGCGGGAGGTATAGGGAGCAGTTCTTC. It specifies CASTTSGRYREQFF.

The rearrangement links TRBV30 to TRBJ1-5; no definite D call. Between the trimmed V and J ends, which lost 3 bases and 7 bases, there was a span of 13 bases. The CDR3 is made up of 13 amino acids. Per the germline V gene, CDR1 is GTSNPN and CDR2 is SVGIG (reference sequence). The CDR3 loop is CAWSDYRGQPQHF. The CDR3 nucleotides read TGTGCCTGGAGCGATTACAGAGGACAGCCCCAGCATTTT.

The chain uses TRBV2 and TRBJ2-5; 8 bases are shared with TRBD1. This CDR3 is 14 amino acids long. Trimming cost V 7 bases and J 4 bases; bases outside gene matches: 8. Germline V lookup: CDR1 SNHLY, CDR2 FYNNEI. This CDR3 reads CASKRRTGTETQYF. DNA for the CDR3: TGTGCCAGCAAGAGAAGGACAGGGACAGAGACCCAGTACTTC.

The chain links TRBV7-8 to TRBJ2-7; 9 nucleotides align to TRBD2. V lost 1 base to trimming and J lost 4 bases; unmatched junction nucleotides: 5. This CDR3 spans 15 amino acids. Germline assignment: CDR1 SGHVS and CDR2 FQNEAQ. CDR3 nucleotides: TGTGCCAGCAGCTTAGAGTCACTAGCGGGTTACGAGCAGTACTTC. This codes for CASSLESLAGYEQYF.

The chain combines TRBV30 with TRBJ2-7; the match to TRBD1 covers 7 bases. The CDR3 totals 13 residues. CDR1 and CDR2 from the germline V gene are GTSNPN and SVGIG (reference sequence). V lost 2 bases to trimming and J lost 0 bases; unmatched junction nucleotides: 1. CDR3 amino acids: CAWSPGGSYEQYF. The CDR3 coding sequence is TGTGCCTGGAGTCCAGGGGGCTCCTACGAGCAGTACTTC.

The V and J genes are TRBV30 and TRBJ2-2, with 10 bases matching TRBD2. The CDR3 runs to 15 residues. Germline V CDR1 and CDR2: GTSNPN, SVGIG (reference sequence). V trimming: 7 bases; J trimming: 4 bases; junction bases outside the gene matches: 9. CDR3 bases: TGTGCCTTACTAAGCGGGGGGGTGAGCACCGGGGAGCTGTTTTTT. Amino acid sequence: CALLSGGVSTGELFF.

The chain joins TRBV7-3 to TRBJ2-3, with D unclear. V was trimmed by 1 base and J by 1 base, leaving 6 bases between them. Germline-derived CDR1 and CDR2 are SGHTA and FQGTGA. CDR3 size: 14 residues. For the CDR3, the DNA is TGTGCCAGCAGCTTAAATTCGGGCACAGATACGCAGTATTTT. Residues: CASSLNSGTDTQYF.

The J gene is TRBJ2-7, the V gene TRBV30, with a tentative D call TRBD1 (5 bases). CDR1 is GTSNPN, CDR2 SVGIG, per germline (reference sequence). The V and J ends lost 5 bases and 0 bases respectively, with 5 bases between them. The CDR3 has 11 amino acids. CDR3 in DNA: TGTGCCTGGGGGGCCTCCTACGAGCAGTACTTC. Protein: CAWGASYEQYF.

This clone was detected a few times. The chain employs TRBV4-2 and TRBJ2-2; 13 positions agree with TRBD2. The CDR3 totals 18 residues. The germline V gene has CDR1 LGHNA and CDR2 YNFKEQ. The V gene end was trimmed by 0 bases and the J gene end by 7 bases; junction bases not matched to a gene: 8. CDR3 coding DNA: TGTGCCAGCAGCCAAGAACCGGGACTAGCGGGGATTAACGGGGAGCTGTTTTTT. This codes for CASSQEPGLAGINGELFF.

The count of this clone is one. The chain has TRBV6-4 and TRBJ1-2; TRBD1 matches 8 bases. This CDR3 region has 15 residues. J gave up 2 bases and V 4 bases, and 6 bases lay outside the gene matches. Germline V gene sequence: CDR1 MRHNA, CDR2 SNTAGT. CDR3 DNA sequence: TGTGCCAGCAGTGTATGGACAGGGACCAACTATGGCTACACCTTC. Protein sequence: CASSVWTGTNYGYTF.

This clone was seen once. The chain has TRBV6-5 and TRBJ1-6; 9 nucleotides align to TRBD1. The V gene's germline CDR1 is MNHEY and CDR2 SVGAGI. Trimming removed 6 bases from V and 9 bases from J; junction bases left unmatched: 6. This CDR3 region has 14 residues. This chain's CDR3 is CASRRGQGGSPLHF. CDR3 sequence (DNA): TGTGCCAGCAGGAGGGGACAGGGAGGTTCACCCCTCCACTTT.

This clone was found a few times. The rearrangement joins TRBV7-2 to TRBJ2-7; 9 bases fit TRBD2. The germline gives CDR1 SGHTA, CDR2 FQGNSA. The CDR3 spans 14 residues. V trimming: 2 bases; J trimming: 6 bases; junction bases outside the gene matches: 5. CDR3 protein: CASSLPGLAGEQYF. The CDR3 DNA reads TGTGCCAGCAGCTTACCGGGACTAGCAGGCGAGCAGTACTTC.

This clone has a count of ten or more. This chain links TRBV28 with TRBJ1-2; no clear D. V shed 5 bases and J shed 7 bases, with 11 bases lying between them. Germline CDR1 MDHEN, CDR2 SYDVKM. The CDR3 sequence is 12 residues long. The CDR3 is CASSPRFPGYTF. CDR3 bases: TGTGCCAGCAGTCCCCGGTTTCCTGGCTACACCTTC.

This clone was found a few times. The gene calls are TRBV30 and TRBJ2-5; weak D call: TRBD2 (5 bases). In germline, CDR1 is GTSNPN, CDR2 SVGIG (reference sequence). The germline V and J ends were trimmed by 4 bases and 5 bases, with 8 bases remaining between them. The CDR3 runs 11 residues. Here the CDR3 DNA reads TGTGCCTGGAACCCGGGGGAGACCCAGTACTTC. Its translation: CAWNPGETQYF.

This clone was seen more than once but under ten times. The rearrangement joins TRBV6-6 to TRBJ2-5; D ambiguous. V lost 4 bases and J 0 bases, leaving 9 bases between the germline ends. The germline V gene has CDR1 MNHNY and CDR2 SVGAGI (reference sequence). This CDR3 has 14 amino acids. The DNA for the CDR3 is TGTGCCAGCAGTTCGATTCAAAACCAAGAGACCCAGTACTTC. Protein product: CASSSIQNQETQYF.

CDR3 amino acids: CASSHSAGSGQETQYF. The CDR3 nucleotides read TGTGCCAGCAGCCACTCGGCCGGGAGCGGACAAGAGACCCAGTACTTC. The V gene is TRBV4-2, the J gene TRBJ2-5, with D possibly being TRBD2 (6 bases). Germline V gives CDR1 LGHNA, CDR2 YNFKEQ. The CDR3 has 16 amino acids. The V end lost 3 bases, the J end lost 2 bases, and 16 bases lay between the germline ends.

This clone appeared a few times. The chain is built from TRBV7-9 and TRBJ2-3, with 9 bases aligning to TRBD2. With 5 bases clipped from V and 0 bases from J, the junction kept 9 bases outside the gene matches. This CDR3 contains 17 residues. Germline CDR1 is SEHNR and CDR2 is FQNEAQ (reference sequence). CDR3 amino acids: CASSKLPSGVSTDTQYF. In nucleotides, the CDR3 is TGTGCCAGCAGCAAATTACCTAGCGGGGTTAGCACAGATACGCAGTATTTT.

CDR3 protein: CASSGTAEYEQYF. The CDR3 DNA reads TGTGCCAGCAGTGGGACAGCAGAATACGAGCAGTACTTC. The chain has TRBV6-6 and TRBJ2-7, with TRBD1 matching over 7 bases. This CDR3 comprises 13 residues. V dropped 5 bases and J dropped 4; count of bases not matched to a gene: 5. CDR1 and CDR2 from the germline V gene are MNHNY and SVGAGI (reference sequence).

This clone was observed a few times. This chain links TRBV7-2 with TRBJ2-5; TRBD2 matches at 12 bases. The ends lost 2 bases at V and 2 bases at J; junction bases unmatched: 12. The CDR3 is 19 residues long. From germline, CDR1 is SGHTA and CDR2 FQGNSA. The CDR3, as DNA: TGTGCCAGCAGCTTACGGCCTAGCGGGGGGGCTTCGGGTCAAGAGACCCAGTACTTC. It translates to CASSLRPSGGASGQETQYF.

DNA of the CDR3: TGCGCCAGCAGCCCCCGACCTGGGGACACTGAAGCTTTCTTT. The encoded protein is CASSPRPGDTEAFF. V usage is TRBV5-1 and J usage is TRBJ1-1; D not resolved. The CDR3 is 14 amino acids. CDR1 and CDR2 from the germline V gene are SGHRS and YFSETQ. The V end lost 4 bases, the J end lost 3 bases, and 13 bases lay between the germline ends.